The 12 T cell receptor beta chains below all came from one sample that was sequenced in a study of vaccination and CD4 T cells after COVID-19. Scientists ran DNA taken from cultured CD4+ T cells through the Oncomine TCR Beta short-read assay for sequencing. From the PCR reads, TCRdb called clonotypes with MiXCR, one entry per CDR3 protein. The table shows 20,000 to 25,000 distinct CDR3 sequences, with 60% occurring only once. The antigens of these receptors remain unknown. Treatment defined: approximately nine-day PBMC culture with coronavirus spike peptide pools or control peptides (ViraFEST assay). This specimen was CD4+ T cells from blood, cultured in vitro, taken after SARS-CoV-2 vaccination. These receptors were taken from a human donor who received a COVID-19 vaccine.

This chain links TRBV19 with TRBJ2-3; 12 positions match TRBD2. Germline V gene data show CDR1 as LNHDA and CDR2 as SQIVND (reference sequence). The CDR3 sequence is 16 residues long. V was pared by 1 base and J by 5 bases, with 4 bases of the junction left unmatched. CDR3 DNA: TGTGCCAGTAGTATAGTGACTAGCGGGGGATTAGATACGCAGTATTTT. It encodes CASSIVTSGGLDTQYF.

This clonotype was counted only a few times. The chain uses TRBV7-2 and TRBJ1-2, with D hard to call. This CDR3 is 14 amino acids long. From germline, CDR1 is SGHTA and CDR2 FQGNSA. Deletions cut 3 bases from V and 0 bases from J, with 8 bases between. The CDR3 is CASSFAVANYGYTF. In DNA form, the CDR3 reads TGTGCCAGCAGCTTTGCGGTAGCTAACTATGGCTACACCTTC. Full variable domain (remainder filled in from reference TRBV7-2 and TRBJ1-2): GAGVSQSPSNKVTEKGKDVELRCDPISGHTALYWYRQSLGQGLEFLIYFQGNSAPDKSGLPSDRFSAERTGGSVSTLTIQRTQQEDSAVYLCASSFAVANYGYTFGSGTRLTVV.

The chain links TRBV10-3 to TRBJ1-5; D not resolved. This CDR3 is 14 amino acids long. The V end lost 0 bases, the J end lost 7 bases, and 10 bases lay between the germline ends. Germline V gene sequence: CDR1 ENHRY, CDR2 SYGVKD. The CDR3 loop reads CAISESLGGQPQHF. The CDR3 bases are TGTGCCATCAGTGAGTCGCTGGGAGGACAGCCCCAGCATTTT.

This clonotype was counted only a few times. The J gene is TRBJ1-1, the V gene TRBV19; D is uncertain. The CDR3 contains 14 residues. Trimming removed 6 bases at V and 1 base at J, with 12 bases between. The V gene's germline CDR1 is LNHDA and CDR2 SQIVND (reference sequence). The CDR3 loop reads CASSPRTENTEAFF. The DNA for the CDR3 is TGTGCCAGTAGCCCCCGGACCGAGAACACTGAAGCTTTCTTT.

This clonotype was recorded a few times. The V gene is TRBV20-1, the J gene TRBJ1-5; D is perhaps TRBD1 (6 bases). The germline V and J ends were trimmed by 3 bases and 4 bases, with 13 bases remaining between them. Germline V gene sequence: CDR1 DFQATT, CDR2 SNEGSKA (reference sequence). This CDR3 is built from 14 residues. CDR3 coding DNA: TGCAGTGCTAGTCGGGGGGCAAGGAATCAGCCCCAGCATTTT. This sequence encodes CSASRGARNQPQHF.

The V call is TRBV12-3 or TRBV12-4, the J call TRBJ1-6; D gene ambiguous. Trimming removed 5 bases at V and 6 bases at J, with 11 bases between. The CDR3 spans 14 residues. The CDR3 DNA follows: TGTGCCAGCAGTCGGGGAAACTCTAATTCACCCCTCCACTTT. Its translation: CASSRGNSNSPLHF.

V gene TRBV9 combines with J gene TRBJ2-3, with TRBD2 identical over 8 bases. J lost 3 bases, V lost 4 bases, and 7 bases had no gene match. The CDR3 extends over 15 amino acids. Germline values: CDR1 SGDLS, CDR2 YYNGEE. CDR3 sequence: CASSPHGGGTDTQYF. As DNA, the CDR3 is TGTGCCAGCAGCCCTCACGGGGGGGGAACAGATACGCAGTATTTT. Drawing the rest from reference TRBV9 and TRBJ2-3, the complete variable domain is DSGVTQTPKHLITATGQRVTLRCSPRSGDLSVYWYQQSLDQGLQFLIQYYNGEERAKGNILERFSAQQFPDLHSELNLSSLELGDSALYFCASSPHGGGTDTQYFGPGTRLTVL.

The sample holds a few counts of this clonotype. This chain uses TRBV2 with TRBJ1-6; TRBD1 matches 8 bases. Germline CDR1 reads SNHLY; CDR2 reads FYNNEI. The V segment lost 4 bases and the J segment 11 bases; nucleotides outside the gene matches: 7. This CDR3 is built from 14 residues. The CDR3 protein is CASSGTGLSTPLHF. CDR3 bases: TGTGCCAGCAGTGGGACAGGGTTATCTACACCCCTCCACTTT. Variable domain in full (rest from reference TRBV2 and TRBJ1-6): EPEVTQTPSHQVTQMGQEVILRCVPISNHLYFYWYRQILGQKVEFLVSFYNNEISEKSEIFDDQFSVERPDGSNFTLKIRSTKLEDSAMYFCASSGTGLSTPLHFGNGTRLTVT.

This clonotype was picked up a small number of times. This rearrangement joins TRBV20-1 to TRBJ1-2, with D unclear. V was clipped by 3 bases and J by 3 bases, with 20 bases between them. The CDR3 runs to 16 residues. Germline V CDR1 and CDR2: DFQATT, SNEGSKA (reference sequence). The CDR3 bases are TGCAGTGCTAGCGAGACGGCTCCCTATGGGGACTATGGCTACACCTTC. It is translated as CSASETAPYGDYGYTF.

The chain carries TRBV20-1 and TRBJ1-6; unclear D gene. The germline gives CDR1 DFQATT, CDR2 SNEGSKA (reference sequence). The V gene lost 6 bases and the J gene lost 8 bases, with 14 bases spanning the gap. The CDR3 loop spans 13 amino acids. The CDR3 loop is CSAKTFADSPLHF. The CDR3 nucleotides are TGCAGTGCCAAGACATTCGCCGATTCACCCCTCCACTTT.

This clonotype was counted between two and nine times. J is TRBJ2-3 and V is TRBV20-1, with D perhaps matching TRBD1 or TRBD2 (5 bases each). V was trimmed by 2 bases and J by 2 bases, leaving 14 bases between them. In germline, CDR1 is DFQATT, CDR2 SNEGSKA (reference sequence). The CDR3 spans 15 residues. The CDR3 DNA reads TGCAGTGCTAGAACCGGGACGCTGATCACAGATACGCAGTATTTT. This codes for CSARTGTLITDTQYF.

V gene TRBV20-1 combines with J gene TRBJ2-5; possible D gene TRBD1, 5 bases. The CDR3 is 14 amino acids. Germline V CDR1 and CDR2: DFQATT, SNEGSKA (reference sequence). V shed 0 bases and J shed 3 bases, with 11 bases lying between them. CDR3 bases: TGCAGTGCTAGAGATATGACAGCAGAAGAGACCCAGTACTTC. This translates into CSARDMTAEETQYF.